A selection of T cell receptor beta chains follows, all from one sample in a study of blood T cell repertoires in COVID-19. Produced via immunoSEQ multiplex PCR; TCRdb's table is partial and in-frame only. The sample lists some 96,000 clones; about nine tenths were seen once. The sequenced material came from peripheral blood. Every receptor here comes from a man between 45 and 60 years old with acute or convalescent COVID-19. Each CDR3 is given without its conserved first and last residue.

v_gene: TRBV7-6; j_gene: TRBJ2-5; CDR3aa: ASSLVWDRGQETQY
v_gene: TRBV6-5; j_gene: TRBJ2-1; CDR3aa: ASSSEGQGIGEQF
v_gene: TRBV5-1; j_gene: TRBJ1-4; CDR3aa: ASSLDRGNEKLF
v_gene: TRBV19; j_gene: TRBJ2-1; CDR3aa: ASSVAAIYNEQF
v_gene: TRBV29-1; j_gene: TRBJ2-7; CDR3aa: SATRSESSYEQY
v_gene: TRBV29-1; j_gene: TRBJ2-6; CDR3aa: SATGQGSSGANVLT
v_gene: TRBV5-1; j_gene: TRBJ2-3; CDR3aa: ASSLGGLAGLDTQY
v_gene: TRBV5-1; j_gene: TRBJ1-1; CDR3aa: ASSLTQGANTEAF
v_gene: TRBV11-3; j_gene: TRBJ1-4; CDR3aa: ASSLGGGATNEKLF
v_gene: TRBV19; j_gene: TRBJ2-1; CDR3aa: ASSIDSENSYNEQF